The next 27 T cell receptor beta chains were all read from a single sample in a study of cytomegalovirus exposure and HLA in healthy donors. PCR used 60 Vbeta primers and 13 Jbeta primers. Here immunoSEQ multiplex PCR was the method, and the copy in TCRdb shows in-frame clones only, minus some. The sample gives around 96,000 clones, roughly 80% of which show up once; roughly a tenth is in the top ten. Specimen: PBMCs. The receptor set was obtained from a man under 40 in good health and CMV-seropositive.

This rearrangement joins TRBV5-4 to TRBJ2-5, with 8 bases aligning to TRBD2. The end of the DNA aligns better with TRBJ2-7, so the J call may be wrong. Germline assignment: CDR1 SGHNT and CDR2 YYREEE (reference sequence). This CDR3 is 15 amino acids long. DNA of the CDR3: TGTGCCAGCAGCCGCGGGGGGCAGAGCTCCTACGAGCAGTACTTC. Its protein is CASSRGGQSSYEQYF.

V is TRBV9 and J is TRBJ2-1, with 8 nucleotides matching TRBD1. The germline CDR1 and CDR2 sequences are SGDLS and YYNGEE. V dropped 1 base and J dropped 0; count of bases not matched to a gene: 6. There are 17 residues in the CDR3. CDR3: CASSVQGQGASYNEQFF. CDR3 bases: TGTGCCAGCAGCGTACAGGGGCAGGGGGCCTCCTACAATGAGCAGTTCTTC.

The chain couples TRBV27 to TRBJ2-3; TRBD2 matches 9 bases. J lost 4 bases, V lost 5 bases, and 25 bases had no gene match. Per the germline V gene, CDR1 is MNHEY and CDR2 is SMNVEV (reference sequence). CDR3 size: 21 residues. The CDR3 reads CASSALNYRGRGTSPADTQYF. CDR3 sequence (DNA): TGTGCCAGCAGTGCCCTTAACTACCGAGGCCGCGGGACTAGCCCCGCAGATACGCAGTATTTT.

This CDR3 is CSVDSGEAFF. The CDR3, as DNA: TGCAGCGTTGATTCAGGGGAAGCTTTCTTT. J is TRBJ1-1 and V is TRBV29-1; D is possibly TRBD1 (5 bases). The germline V gene encodes CDR1 SQVTM and CDR2 ANQGSEA. V dropped 3 bases and J dropped 8 bases, with 7 bases sitting between them. The CDR3 is 10 residues long.

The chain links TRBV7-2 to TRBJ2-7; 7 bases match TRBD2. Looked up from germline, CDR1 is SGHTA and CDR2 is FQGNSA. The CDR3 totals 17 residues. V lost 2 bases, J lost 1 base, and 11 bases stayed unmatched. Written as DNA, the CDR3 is TGTGCCAGCAGCTTAAAGGCCTCAGCGGGGAAGTCCTACGAGCAGTACTTC. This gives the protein CASSLKASAGKSYEQYF.

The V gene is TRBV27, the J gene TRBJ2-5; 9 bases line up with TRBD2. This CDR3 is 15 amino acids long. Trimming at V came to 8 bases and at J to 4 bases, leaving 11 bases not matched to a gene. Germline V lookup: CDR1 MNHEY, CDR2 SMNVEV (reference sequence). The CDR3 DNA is TGTGCCAGCCGCATGGGCGGGGGGGTCGGAGAGACCCAGTACTTC. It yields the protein CASRMGGGVGETQYF.

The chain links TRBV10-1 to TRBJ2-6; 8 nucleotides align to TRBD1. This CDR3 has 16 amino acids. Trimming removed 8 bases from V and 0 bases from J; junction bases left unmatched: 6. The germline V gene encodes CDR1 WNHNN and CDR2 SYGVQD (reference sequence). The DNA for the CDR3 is TGCGCCAGCGGAAACAGGGGGACCTCTGGGGCCAACGTCCTGACTTTC. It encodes CASGNRGTSGANVLTF.

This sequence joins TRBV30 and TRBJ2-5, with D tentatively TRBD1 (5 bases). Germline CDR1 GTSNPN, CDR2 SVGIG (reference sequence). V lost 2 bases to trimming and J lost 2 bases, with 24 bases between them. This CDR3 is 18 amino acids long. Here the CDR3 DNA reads TGTGCCTGGAGTCTGGGGTCAGTCGGTAGCCCAGGGCAAGAGACCCAGTACTTC. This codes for CAWSLGSVGSPGQETQYF.

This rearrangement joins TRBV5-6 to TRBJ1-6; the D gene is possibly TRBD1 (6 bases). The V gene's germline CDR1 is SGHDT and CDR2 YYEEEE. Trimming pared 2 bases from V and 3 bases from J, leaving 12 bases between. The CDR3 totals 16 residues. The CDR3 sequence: CASSFWRTVYNSPLHF. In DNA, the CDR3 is TGTGCCAGCAGCTTCTGGAGGACAGTCTATAATTCACCCCTCCACTTT.

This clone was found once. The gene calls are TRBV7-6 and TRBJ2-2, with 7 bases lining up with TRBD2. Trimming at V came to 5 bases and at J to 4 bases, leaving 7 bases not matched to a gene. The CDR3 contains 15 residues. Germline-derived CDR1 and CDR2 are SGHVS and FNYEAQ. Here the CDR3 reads CASSHERGSTGELFF. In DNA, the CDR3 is TGTGCCAGCAGCCATGAGCGGGGAAGCACCGGGGAGCTGTTTTTT.

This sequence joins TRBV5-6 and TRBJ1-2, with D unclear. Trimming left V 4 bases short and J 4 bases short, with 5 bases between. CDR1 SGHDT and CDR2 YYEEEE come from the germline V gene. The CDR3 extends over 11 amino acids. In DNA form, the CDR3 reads TGTGCCAGCAGCCGGTCCTATGGCTACACCTTC. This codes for CASSRSYGYTF. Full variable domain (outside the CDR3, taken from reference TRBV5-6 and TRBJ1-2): DAGVTQSPTHLIKTRGQQVTLRCSPKSGHDTVSWYQQALGQGPQFIFQYYEEEERQRGNFPDRFSGHQFPNYSSELNVNALLLGDSALYLCASSRSYGYTFGSGTRLTVV.

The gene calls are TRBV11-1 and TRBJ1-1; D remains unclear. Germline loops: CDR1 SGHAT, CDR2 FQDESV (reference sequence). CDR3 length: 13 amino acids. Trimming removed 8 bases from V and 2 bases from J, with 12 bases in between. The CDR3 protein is CASGLAENTEAFF. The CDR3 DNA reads TGTGCCAGCGGCCTGGCGGAAAACACTGAAGCTTTCTTT.

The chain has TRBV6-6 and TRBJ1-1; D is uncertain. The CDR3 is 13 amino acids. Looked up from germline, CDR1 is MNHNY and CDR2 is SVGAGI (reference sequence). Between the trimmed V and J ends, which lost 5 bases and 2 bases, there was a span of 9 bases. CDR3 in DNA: TGTGCCAGCAGTCCCCCGGGTAACACTGAAGCTTTCTTT. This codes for CASSPPGNTEAFF.

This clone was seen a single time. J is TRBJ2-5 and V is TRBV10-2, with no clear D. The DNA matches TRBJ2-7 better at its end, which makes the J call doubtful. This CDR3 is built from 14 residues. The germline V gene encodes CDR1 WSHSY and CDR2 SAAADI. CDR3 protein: CASSEVPRRSEQYF. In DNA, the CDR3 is TGCGCCAGCAGTGAGGTTCCCAGACGAAGCGAGCAGTACTTC.

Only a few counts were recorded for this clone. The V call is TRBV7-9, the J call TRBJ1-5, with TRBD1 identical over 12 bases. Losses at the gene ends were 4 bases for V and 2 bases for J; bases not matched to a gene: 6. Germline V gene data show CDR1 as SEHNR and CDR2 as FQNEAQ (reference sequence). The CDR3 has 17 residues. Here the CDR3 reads CASSSAGQGAGNQPQHF. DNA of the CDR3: TGTGCCAGCAGCTCAGCGGGACAGGGGGCTGGCAATCAGCCCCAGCATTTT.

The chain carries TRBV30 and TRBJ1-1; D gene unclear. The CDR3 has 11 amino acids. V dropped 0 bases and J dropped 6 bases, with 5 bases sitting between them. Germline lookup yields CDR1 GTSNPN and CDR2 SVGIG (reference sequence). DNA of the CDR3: TGTGCCTGGAGTGTACTAGCTGAAGCTTTCTTT. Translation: CAWSVLAEAFF.

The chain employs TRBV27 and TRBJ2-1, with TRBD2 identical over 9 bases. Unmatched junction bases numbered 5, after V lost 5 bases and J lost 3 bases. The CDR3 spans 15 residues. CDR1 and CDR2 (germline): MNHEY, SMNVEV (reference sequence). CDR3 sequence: CASSLAGPRYNEQFF. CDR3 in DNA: TGTGCCAGCAGTCTAGCGGGGCCCCGCTACAATGAGCAGTTCTTC.

This CDR3 reads CASSLEQTNTEAFF. The CDR3 nucleotides read TGTGCCAGCAGCTTAGAACAGACGAACACTGAAGCTTTCTTT. The chain joins TRBV7-9 to TRBJ1-1, with unresolved D. The CDR3 loop spans 14 amino acids. The V end lost 1 base, the J end lost 1 base, and 7 bases lay between the germline ends. Germline lookup yields CDR1 SEHNR and CDR2 FQNEAQ (reference sequence).

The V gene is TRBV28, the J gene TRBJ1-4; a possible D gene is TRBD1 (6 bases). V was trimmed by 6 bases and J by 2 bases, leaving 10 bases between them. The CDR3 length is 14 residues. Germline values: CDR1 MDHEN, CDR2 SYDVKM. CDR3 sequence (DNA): TGTGCCAGCAGAAGACAGGTTACTAATGAAAAACTGTTTTTT. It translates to CASRRQVTNEKLFF.

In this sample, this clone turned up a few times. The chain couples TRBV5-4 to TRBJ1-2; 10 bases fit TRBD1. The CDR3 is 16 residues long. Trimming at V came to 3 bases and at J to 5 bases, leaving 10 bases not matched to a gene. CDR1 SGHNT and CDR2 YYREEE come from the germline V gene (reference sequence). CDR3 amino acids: CASSSGTGAPQYGYTF. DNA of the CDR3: TGTGCCAGCAGCTCAGGGACAGGGGCGCCTCAGTATGGCTACACCTTC.

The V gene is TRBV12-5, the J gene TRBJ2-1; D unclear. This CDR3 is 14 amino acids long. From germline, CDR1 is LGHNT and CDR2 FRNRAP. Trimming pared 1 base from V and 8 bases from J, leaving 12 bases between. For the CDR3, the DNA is TGTGCTAGTGGTTTGGATCAGGTTAACGATGAGCAGTTCTTC. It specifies CASGLDQVNDEQFF.

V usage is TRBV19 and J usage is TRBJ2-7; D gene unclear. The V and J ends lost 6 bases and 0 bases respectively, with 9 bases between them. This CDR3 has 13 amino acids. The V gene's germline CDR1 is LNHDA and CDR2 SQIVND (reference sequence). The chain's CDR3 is CASRPPSSYEQYF. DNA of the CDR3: TGTGCCAGTAGACCCCCTAGCTCCTACGAGCAGTACTTC.

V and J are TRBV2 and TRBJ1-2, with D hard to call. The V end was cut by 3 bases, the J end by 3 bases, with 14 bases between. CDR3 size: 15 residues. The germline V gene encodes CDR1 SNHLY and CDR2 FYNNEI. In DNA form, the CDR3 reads TGTGCCAGCAGTGAGATGGTGGCCAGGTACTATGGCTACACCTTC. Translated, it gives CASSEMVARYYGYTF.

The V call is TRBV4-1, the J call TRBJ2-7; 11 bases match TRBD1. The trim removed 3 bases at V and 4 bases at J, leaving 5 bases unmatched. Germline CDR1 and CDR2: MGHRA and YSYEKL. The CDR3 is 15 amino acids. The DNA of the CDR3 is TGCGCCAGCAGCCATCCAGGACAGGGGGCATACGAGCAGTACTTC. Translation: CASSHPGQGAYEQYF.

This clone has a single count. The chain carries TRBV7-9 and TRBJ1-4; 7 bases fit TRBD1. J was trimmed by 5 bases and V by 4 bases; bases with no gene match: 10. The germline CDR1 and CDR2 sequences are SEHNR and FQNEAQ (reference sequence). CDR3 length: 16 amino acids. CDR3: CASSSGVGQLNEKLFF. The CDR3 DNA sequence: TGTGCCAGCAGCTCGGGGGTGGGACAGTTAAATGAAAAACTGTTTTTT.

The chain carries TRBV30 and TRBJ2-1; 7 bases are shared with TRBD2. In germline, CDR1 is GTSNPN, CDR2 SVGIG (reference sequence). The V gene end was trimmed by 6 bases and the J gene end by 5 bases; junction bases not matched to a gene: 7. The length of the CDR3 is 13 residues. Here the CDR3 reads CACRPRGNNEQFF. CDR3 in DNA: TGTGCCTGTCGACCGCGGGGGAACAATGAGCAGTTCTTC.

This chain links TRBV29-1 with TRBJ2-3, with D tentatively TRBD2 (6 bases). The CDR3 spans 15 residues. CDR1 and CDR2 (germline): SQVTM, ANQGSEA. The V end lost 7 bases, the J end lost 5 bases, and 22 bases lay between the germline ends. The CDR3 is CSGNAGGTAGDTQYF. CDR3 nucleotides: TGCAGCGGGAATGCCGGAGGGACCGCCGGAGATACGCAGTATTTT.